This TCR beta chain originates from a study of T cell responses to AZD1222 COVID-19 vaccine. Looking at the study overall: Doses given second, at about 4 or about 12 weeks, were pooled.

For this clone: What it binds is unknown.

Clones were sequenced by immunoSEQ multiplex PCR, and TCRdb holds only the in-frame ones, with some missing. The profile covers some 130,000 clones, with roughly 90% appearing a single time and roughly 2% taken by the ten largest. Germline CDR1 is LGHNT and CDR2 is FRNRAP. Germline trimming cut 1 base from V and 2 bases from J; bases unmatched to any gene: 3. The CDR3 loop spans 16 amino acids. General study points: As reported, nearly half of all spike-specific TCRs target variant regions that are unmutated. Spike-specific TCR breadth rose after two AZD1222 doses, and depth rose as well.

J is TRBJ1-3 and V is TRBV12-5, with 9 bases aligning to TRBD1. This clonotype was sampled from an adult in good health. This specimen was peripheral blood, taken on day 0 of AZD1222 vaccination. The CDR3, as DNA: TGTGCTAGTGGTTTGGGGACAGGGGTCGCTGGAAACACCATATATTTT. Translation gives CASGLGTGVAGNTIYF.